This T cell receptor (beta chain) was recorded in a study of beta chain features in type 1 diabetes listed by TCRdb under 2018. As for the study more broadly: Patients and healthy donors did not differ in mean age, gender distribution, total cell number or subset yield. Across all samples, some 100,000,000 sorted cells were examined, and cell number per subset correlated strongly with RNA yield. In the study, recently diagnosed type 1 diabetes patients and matched healthy donors were compared on the TCRB repertoires of their sorted circulating CD4+ T cell subsets. Regulatory and stem cell-like memory subsets were obtained from only 8 patients and about eight healthy donors, while naive and central memory subsets were obtained from all 28 donors. Study-wide conclusions, independent of this receptor: Because the HLA sub-analyses included only small numbers of individuals, any influence of HLA type on TCRB rearrangement was left unresolved. Naive, central memory and regulatory TCRB repertoires appeared to be more similar among patients than among healthy donors. A moderate but significant shortening of TCRB CDR3 length was observed in type 1 diabetes patients in all four CD4+ subsets. Because cDNA rather than genomic DNA was sequenced, highly expressing activated cells could have been over-represented, although no difference in activation and CD3 levels was found between groups. At VDJ recombination sites, patients with type 1 diabetes made fewer insertions and deleted more nucleotides, a pattern implying thymic rearrangement abnormalities. Shorter templates might be favored by PCR, yet because patient and control samples were amplified and corrected together, any such skew would affect both groups equally.

A few counts support this clone. Its antigen is unknown. It has no much larger one-base neighbor in the sample; base qualities were not kept. All of the isolated RNA was reverse transcribed with the High Capacity cDNA Reverse Transcription Kit, so expressed TCRB transcripts were sequenced. Deep immunoSEQ sequencing was performed on naive, central memory and regulatory T cell samples, with an average of roughly 3.5 million total reads per sample. After sorted cells were lysed in RLT buffer, RNA was extracted with DNase-treated RNeasy Micro or Mini kits, with the choice depending on cell number. Each cell subset was processed separately to prevent cross-contamination, with patient and healthy donor samples processed together. Using the immunoSEQ multiplex PCR, TCRB sequences were amplified from cDNA into 87-bp fragments spanning the CDR3 region. Sequencing of the amplicons was performed on the Illumina HiSeq platform. Per the original workflow: Synthetic template baselines were used to correct PCR bias computationally, reads within Hamming distance 2 were collapsed, and singletons that could not be merged were discarded. Reads were aligned against IMGT to assign V, D and J genes, CDR3 length and insertions or deletions at six rearrangement sites. Within each subset, clonotype counts were normalized to the number of sorted cells before true diversity and Gini coefficients were calculated with the tcR R package. The overlap coefficient, calculated on TCRB nucleotide sequences, was used to measure repertoire sharing. Out-of-frame TCRB sequences from naive cells were analyzed as a proxy for the pre-selection repertoire. Entries here come from immuneACCESS through TCRdb and include only in-frame sequences with V and J called. Some clones fail to appear in such tables; in the studies checked, an unresolved V gene covers under half of the shortfall, and the cause of the remainder is unknown. V, J and clone size are those of that table, while D and trimming were read from the DNA. For this sample the table gives around 350,000 clones, of which approximately 12% were detected only once. The ten largest clones capture around 0.015% of the sample.

The germline V gene (reference sequence) supplies CDR1 GTSNPN and CDR2 SVGIG. The CDR3, from cysteine to phenylalanine, totals 12 residues. Just the 36-base CDR3 DNA is kept, in frame starting at base 1. Trimming costs V 5 bases and J 8 bases, and their ends lie 13 bases apart. Each donor gave one peripheral blood draw, averaging approximately 110 mL, which was collected into heparinised tubes. Naive, central memory, regulatory and stem cell-like memory CD4+ T cells were sorted on a BD FACSAria II using a panel including CD45RO, CCR7, CD25, CD127, CD95 and CD27. A purity above 95% was achieved for all sorted populations. Right away, PBMCs were isolated by Lymphoprep density gradient centrifugation and were stained directly, with no culture step. So that batch effects would be minimized, each experiment stained and sorted samples in pairs, pairing one healthy donor with one patient.

The material sequenced was naive CD4+ T cells from blood. The sample's cell subset or site label is to be understood as: true naive CD4+ T cells. This sequence uses TRBV30 and TRBJ2-1; the D region possibly corresponds to TRBD1 (5 bases align). This clonotype originated in a man between 18 and 29 years old in good health. The CDR3 in this case is CAWQGNSYEQFF. The DNA sequence follows: TGTGCCTGGCAGGGTAATTCTTATGAGCAGTTCTTC.